Listed below are T cell receptor beta chains from one sample, sequenced in a study of CD8+ T cells in alopecia areata. Profiled with immunoSEQ multiplex PCR; TCRdb holds only in-frame clones, not every one. The repertoire holds about 120,000 clones, with around 53% as singletons. Sequenced material: CD4+ T cells sorted from blood, taken at week 4, from a patient treated with tofacitinib. These receptors were obtained from a human donor with alopecia areata. The CDR3 runs from the conserved cysteine through the conserved F or W. D genes are given only for firm matches. Part of the rows lack a size; the others show once, few, many or a class for expanded clones.

size	J	V	D	DNA	CDR3
-	TRBJ2-7	TRBV7-9	TRBD2	TGTGCCAGCAGCTTAGGTACTAGCGGGAGCTACGAGCAGTACTTC	CASSLGTSGSYEQYF
-	TRBJ2-7	TRBV7-9	-	TGTGCCAGCAGCCCCGGACAGTTCTACGAGCAGTACTTC	CASSPGQFYEQYF
-	TRBJ1-5	TRBV18	-	TGTGCCAGCTCACCAACGGAGGGCCCTAACCAGCCCCAGCATTTT	CASSPTEGPNQPQHF
once	TRBJ2-7	TRBV2	TRBD1	TGTGCCAGCAACCGGGACAGTTCTTCCTACGAGCAGTACTTC	CASNRDSSSYEQYF
-	TRBJ1-4	TRBV9	-	TGTGCCAGCAGCGTAGGTCCCACCTTTGAAAAACTGTTTTTT	CASSVGPTFEKLFF
few	TRBJ1-2	TRBV30	-	TGTGCCTGGGGCACCTCGGGATATGGCTACACCTTC	CAWGTSGYGYTF
-	TRBJ1-1	TRBV5-1	-	TGCGCCAGCAGCTTGGGGGCAGATGAAGCTTTCTTT	CASSLGADEAFF
-	TRBJ1-1	TRBV15	-	TGTGCCACCAGCAAAAAAAGGGAAACTGAAGCTTTCTTT	CATSKKRETEAFF
-	TRBJ1-3	TRBV29-1	-	TGCAGCGTTGGGGGGATGACTGGAAACACCATATATTTT	CSVGGMTGNTIYF
-	TRBJ2-2	TRBV4-1	-	TGCGCCAGCAGCATCCCCCCGCGGGGTCAAACGACCGGGGAGCTGTTTTTT	CASSIPPRGQTTGELFF
-	TRBJ1-1	TRBV7-6	TRBD1	TGTGCCAGCAGCCTCGACAGGGTCGATGAAGCTTTCTTT	CASSLDRVDEAFF
-	TRBJ2-7	TRBV7-9	TRBD2	TGTGCCAGCAGCTTGACTAGCGGGAGGGAGGAGCAGTACTTC	CASSLTSGREEQYF
-	TRBJ2-1	TRBV15	TRBD2	TGTGCCACCAGCACAAGACTAGCGGAGCATGAGCAGTTCTTC	CATSTRLAEHEQFF
-	TRBJ1-2	TRBV2	-	TGTGCCAGCAGGAAACAGGGATCCTATGGCTACACCTTC	CASRKQGSYGYTF
few	TRBJ2-7	TRBV9	TRBD2	TGTGCCAGCAGCGCAAGTGGTGGGGGACTATCCAACGAGCAGTACTTC	CASSASGGGLSNEQYF
-	TRBJ1-5	TRBV19	-	TGTGCCAGTAGTATAAGGAGGGACAATCAGCCCCAGCATTTT	CASSIRRDNQPQHF
-	TRBJ2-4	TRBV30	-	TGTGCCTGGAGTGGTCGGAGGACCACCAAAAACATTCAGTACTTC	CAWSGRRTTKNIQYF
-	TRBJ2-2	TRBV5-4	TRBD1	TGTGCCAGCAGCTCGAACTACAGGGGGCGCGACGGGGAGCTGTTTTTT	CASSSNYRGRDGELFF
few	TRBJ2-1	TRBV19	TRBD2	TGTGCCAGTAGGGCGGGAGGAAGCTCCTACAATGAGCAGTTCTTC	CASRAGGSSYNEQFF
-	TRBJ1-5	TRBV18	TRBD1	TGTGCCAGCTCACAAGACAGGGAACAGCCCCAGCATTTT	CASSQDREQPQHF
-	TRBJ1-2	TRBV5-1	TRBD1	TGCGCCAGCAGCGATGGGACAGGGCCATATGGCTACACCTTC	CASSDGTGPYGYTF
-	TRBJ2-2	TRBV11-2	-	TGTGCCAGCAGCACGAACACAGGAAACACCGGGGAGCTGTTTTTT	CASSTNTGNTGELFF
-	TRBJ2-6	TRBV5-4	-	TGTGCCAGCAGCTTCCGGGCCTCTAGCTCTGGGGCCAACGTCCTGACTTTC	CASSFRASSSGANVLTF
-	TRBJ2-2	TRBV7-2	-	TGTGCCAGCAGCTTAGGGGCGGGAACCGGGGAGCTGTTTTTT	CASSLGAGTGELFF
-	TRBJ2-1	TRBV7-9	TRBD2	TGTGCCAGCAGCCCTAGCGGGAGGAGATACAATGAGCAGTTCTTC	CASSPSGRRYNEQFF
-	TRBJ2-7	TRBV5-1	-	TGCGCCAGCAGCCTAGGGTACGAGCAGTACTTC	CASSLGYEQYF
-	TRBJ2-7	TRBV12-2	-	TGTGCAAGTCGCTCCCGACGGTGTTCCTACGAGCAGTACTTC	CASRSRRCSYEQYF
-	TRBJ2-5	TRBV5-1	-	TGCGCCAGCAGCCAAAATCAGGGATCGGAGACCCAGTACTTC	CASSQNQGSETQYF
-	TRBJ2-3	TRBV25-1	-	TGTGCCAGCAGTGAGGGAGGGGGTAGCACAGATACGCAGTATTTT	CASSEGGGSTDTQYF
-	TRBJ1-5	TRBV7-2	-	TGTGCCAGCAGCCTGCCCGTCGGCAATCAGCCCCAGCATTTT	CASSLPVGNQPQHF
-	TRBJ2-1	TRBV14	TRBD2	TGTGCCAGCAGGGAGCGGGGGTCCTTTCCCGGCAATGAGCAGTTCTTC	CASRERGSFPGNEQFF
-	TRBJ2-1	TRBV7-6	-	TGTGCCAGCAGCCCCCTTGCAGGGGGGGATTTCAATGAGCAGTTCTTC	CASSPLAGGDFNEQFF
-	TRBJ1-2	TRBV29-1	-	TGCAGCGTTGCCGTCGGGGGGAACTATGGCTACACCTTC	CSVAVGGNYGYTF
few	TRBJ2-7	TRBV30	-	TGTGCCTGGAGTGTACAGGAAAGAACCGAGCAGTACTTC	CAWSVQERTEQYF
-	TRBJ1-1	TRBV9	TRBD1	TGTGCCAGCAGCGCGGGACAGCCTAACACTGAAGCTTTCTTT	CASSAGQPNTEAFF
-	TRBJ1-1	TRBV30	-	TGTGCCTGGAGCGGGCTCGGGGTCGCAGACACTGAAGCTTTCTTT	CAWSGLGVADTEAFF
-	TRBJ1-2	TRBV19	TRBD1	TGTGCCAGTAATTCGGGACAGTGGGATGGCTACACCTTC	CASNSGQWDGYTF
-	TRBJ2-7	TRBV25-1	-	TGTGCCAGCAGTGAATACGTTGGGGCCTCCTACGAGCAGTACTTC	CASSEYVGASYEQYF
-	TRBJ1-1	TRBV30	-	TGTGCCTGGACTTCAGCGGTTAGGAACACTGAAGCTTTCTTT	CAWTSAVRNTEAFF
few	TRBJ1-1	TRBV19	-	TGTGCCAGTGGACAGTATGGTAGGGGTGGAGACACTGAAGCTTTCTTT	CASGQYGRGGDTEAFF
-	TRBJ1-2	TRBV30	TRBD1	TGTGCCTGGAGGGACAGGGCGGGCTACACCTTC	CAWRDRAGYTF
-	TRBJ2-3	TRBV11-2	TRBD2	TGTGCCAGCAGCTTCCGACTAGCGGGAGGGGATACGCAGTATTTT	CASSFRLAGGDTQYF